A selection of T cell receptor beta chains follows, all from one sample in a study of T cell therapy after organ transplantation. These TCRs' antigens remain unknown. Data came from immunoSEQ multiplex PCR; TCRdb stores just in-frame clones and leaves some out. In the table there are 51,000 or so clones, 94% of which are singletons. The sequencing used CD8+ T cells from blood, collected before autologous CMV-specific T cell therapy. These receptors originate from a human patient who had received a solid organ transplant and had CMV disease. The CDR3 runs from the conserved cysteine through the conserved F or W. D genes are given only for firm matches. A clone size is listed for some rows: how often the clone was seen (once, few, many), or a class if it is expanded.

v_call	d_call	clone_size	j_call	cdr3_aa	cdr3_nt
TRBV7-9	NA	NA	TRBJ2-7	CASSFTGGEQYF	TGTGCCAGCAGCTTTACGGGTGGCGAGCAGTACTTC
TRBV5-1	TRBD1	NA	TRBJ2-7	CASSRDSYEQYF	TGCGCCAGCAGCCGGGACAGCTACGAGCAGTACTTC
TRBV5-5	TRBD1	NA	TRBJ1-1	CASSPRGQGRGYTEAFF	TGTGCCAGCAGCCCTCGCGGACAGGGGAGAGGGTACACTGAAGCTTTCTTT
TRBV7-8	NA	NA	TRBJ1-2	CASSLSSNRADYGYTF	TGTGCCAGCAGCTTATCATCAAACAGGGCCGACTATGGCTACACCTTC
TRBV14	NA	NA	TRBJ1-1	CASSQDFVGVSFLTEAFF	TGTGCCAGCAGCCAAGATTTTGTAGGGGTCTCATTCCTTACTGAAGCTTTCTTT
TRBV27	TRBD2	NA	TRBJ2-1	CASTLRPAGDHNEQFF	TGTGCCAGCACCCTACGGCCAGCGGGGGACCACAATGAGCAGTTCTTC
TRBV19	NA	NA	TRBJ1-5	CASSIKTPEDQHF	TGTGCCAGTAGTATCAAGACGCCGGAGGACCAGCATTTT
TRBV19	TRBD1	NA	TRBJ1-6	CASSPQRTGGTSPLHF	TGTGCCAGTAGTCCTCAACGGACAGGGGGCACGTCACCCCTCCACTTT
TRBV2	TRBD1	NA	TRBJ1-2	CASREGQQFYGYTF	TGTGCCAGCAGGGAGGGACAGCAATTCTATGGCTACACCTTC
TRBV6-5	NA	NA	TRBJ2-7	CASSYAGTAEQYF	TGTGCCAGCAGTTATGCAGGGACGGCCGAGCAGTACTTC
TRBV19	NA	NA	TRBJ1-3	CASSSVSGNTIYF	TGTGCCAGTAGTTCAGTCTCTGGAAACACCATATATTTT
TRBV18	NA	NA	TRBJ1-3	CASSPTTDYDSGNTIYF	TGTGCCAGCTCACCCACGACAGACTATGACTCTGGAAACACCATATATTTT
TRBV2	TRBD1	NA	TRBJ2-2	CASSELETGTGELFF	TGTGCCAGCAGTGAATTAGAGACAGGGACCGGGGAGCTGTTTTTT
TRBV6-5	NA	NA	TRBJ1-3	CASRNQASGNTIYF	TGTGCCAGCAGAAACCAGGCCTCTGGAAACACCATATATTTT
TRBV2	NA	NA	TRBJ2-5	CASSSSTETQYF	TGTGCCAGCAGTTCGTCCACAGAGACCCAGTACTTC
TRBV19	NA	once	TRBJ2-7	CASSATGLSYEQYF	TGTGCCAGTAGTGCCACGGGACTCTCCTACGAGCAGTACTTC
TRBV6-5	NA	few	TRBJ1-3	CASSYSGGAGNTIYF	TGTGCCAGCAGTTACTCTGGGGGCGCTGGAAACACCATATATTTT
TRBV7-6	NA	NA	TRBJ2-3	CASSSQIVGVGSTDTQYF	TGTGCCAGCAGCTCGCAAATCGTGGGGGTAGGGAGCACAGATACGCAGTATTTT
TRBV30	NA	NA	TRBJ2-1	CAWSAPWSYNEQFF	TGTGCCTGGAGTGCGCCGTGGTCCTACAATGAGCAGTTCTTC
TRBV6-4	NA	NA	TRBJ2-7	CASSDFPSGRNEQYF	TGTGCCAGCAGTGACTTCCCAAGTGGGCGAAACGAGCAGTACTTC
TRBV7-6	TRBD1	NA	TRBJ1-1	CASSPRQGARTEAFF	TGTGCCAGCAGCCCCCGACAGGGGGCACGGACTGAAGCTTTCTTT
TRBV15	TRBD1	NA	TRBJ2-7	CATSRNTGDSYEQYF	TGTGCCACCAGCAGAAATACAGGGGACTCCTACGAGCAGTACTTC
TRBV27	NA	NA	TRBJ1-2	CASTDRPGLSGYTF	TGTGCCAGCACCGACAGGCCCGGCCTTAGTGGCTACACCTTC
TRBV7-2	NA	NA	TRBJ2-5	CASSISPTVGETQYF	TGTGCCAGCAGCATAAGCCCGACAGTCGGAGAGACCCAGTACTTC
TRBV5-6	NA	once	TRBJ2-1	CASSLAEGDEQFF	TGTGCCAGCAGCTTGGCCGAAGGGGATGAGCAGTTCTTC
TRBV25-1	NA	NA	TRBJ2-2	CASSAPRDTGELFF	TGTGCCAGCAGTGCCCCCCGGGACACCGGGGAGCTGTTTTTT
TRBV4-3	NA	NA	TRBJ1-3	CASSQHRGTGAGNTIYF	TGCGCCAGCAGCCAACACAGAGGGACCGGTGCTGGAAACACCATATATTTT
TRBV30	NA	few	TRBJ2-2	CAWSVQATGELFF	TGTGCCTGGAGTGTACAGGCCACCGGGGAGCTGTTTTTT
TRBV2	NA	NA	TRBJ2-1	CASTISGEHYNEQFF	TGTGCCAGCACGATAAGCGGTGAGCACTACAATGAGCAGTTCTTC
TRBV9	TRBD1	NA	TRBJ1-4	CASSEGGAERGTNEKLFF	TGTGCCAGCAGCGAAGGGGGCGCGGAGAGAGGGACTAATGAAAAACTGTTTTTT
TRBV18	NA	NA	TRBJ1-4	CASSQGVREKLFF	TGTGCCAGCTCACAAGGGGTGCGTGAAAAACTGTTTTTT
TRBV27	TRBD1	NA	TRBJ2-7	CASSLTGVRLSEQYF	TGTGCCAGCAGTTTGACAGGGGTAAGGCTTAGCGAGCAGTACTTC
TRBV27	TRBD2	NA	TRBJ2-6	CASSLAGEYSGANVLTF	TGTGCCAGCAGTTTAGCGGGGGAATATTCTGGGGCCAACGTCCTGACTTTC
TRBV18	NA	NA	TRBJ1-2	CASSPSGANHYGYTF	TGTGCCAGCTCACCTTCGGGGGCGAATCACTATGGCTACACCTTC
TRBV5-1	NA	NA	TRBJ2-1	CASRPPSQGGFNEQFF	TGCGCCAGCAGGCCTCCTTCACAGGGAGGTTTTAATGAGCAGTTCTTC